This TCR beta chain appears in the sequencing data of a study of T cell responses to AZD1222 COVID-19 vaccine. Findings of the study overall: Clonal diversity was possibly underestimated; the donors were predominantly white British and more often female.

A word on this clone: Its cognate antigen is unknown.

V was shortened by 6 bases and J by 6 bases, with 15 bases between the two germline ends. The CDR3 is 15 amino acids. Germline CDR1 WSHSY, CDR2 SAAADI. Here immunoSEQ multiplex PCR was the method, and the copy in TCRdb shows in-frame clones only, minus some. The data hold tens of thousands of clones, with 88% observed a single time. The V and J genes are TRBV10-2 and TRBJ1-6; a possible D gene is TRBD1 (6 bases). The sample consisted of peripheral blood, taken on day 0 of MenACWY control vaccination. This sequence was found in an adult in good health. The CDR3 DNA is TGCGCCAGCAGAGCGGACAGACTGAGTAATTCACCCCTCCACTTT. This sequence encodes CASRADRLSNSPLHF.